The 5 T cell receptor beta chains below all came from one sample that was sequenced in a study of multiple sclerosis patients with progressive multifocal leukoencephalopathy. Clones were read by immunoSEQ multiplex PCR, and TCRdb kept only the in-frame ones, dropping some. Of about 31,000 clones listed, roughly 89% were seen once; the top ten hold less than 6.5%. Time point described: time of PML onset. Specimen: PBMCs, collected from a patient treated with natalizumab. These receptors all stem from a woman between 35 and 50 years old with progressive multifocal leukoencephalopathy.

To note about this clone: This likely traces to a read error, being one base from a far larger clone. The chain uses TRBV4-3 and TRBJ2-1, with TRBD2 matching 7 bases. The CDR3 is 16 amino acids. With V trimmed by 1 base and J by 5 bases, 8 bases remained unmatched. Germline CDR1 reads LGHNA; CDR2 reads YSLEER. For the CDR3, the DNA is TGCGCCAGCAGCCAAGCTGGGGGGGGGTACAACAATGAGCAGTTCTTC. Encoded protein: CASSQAGGGYNNEQFF.

The rearrangement links TRBV5-6 to TRBJ1-2, with 8 nucleotides matching TRBD1. The germline gives CDR1 SGHDT, CDR2 YYEEEE. The CDR3 length is 15 residues. Unmatched junction bases numbered 7, after V lost 0 bases and J lost 6 bases. CDR3 amino acids: CASSLVGQGGDGYTF. DNA for the CDR3: TGTGCCAGCAGCTTGGTAGGACAGGGAGGAGATGGCTACACCTTC. Looking up the rest from reference TRBV5-6 and TRBJ1-2 gives the full variable domain: DAGVTQSPTHLIKTRGQQVTLRCSPKSGHDTVSWYQQALGQGPQFIFQYYEEEERQRGNFPDRFSGHQFPNYSSELNVNALLLGDSALYLCASSLVGQGGDGYTFGSGTRLTVV.

The V gene is TRBV6-5, the J gene TRBJ2-7; TRBD2 aligns across 7 bases. V gave up 2 bases and J gave up 9 bases; unmatched junction bases: 10. CDR1 and CDR2 from the germline V gene are MNHEY and SVGAGI. This CDR3 is 14 amino acids long. This CDR3 is CASSYGYAAGAQYF. Written as DNA, the CDR3 is TGTGCCAGCAGTTACGGGTACGCCGCGGGAGCGCAGTACTTC.

The chain couples TRBV6-1 to TRBJ2-1; D is uncertain. This CDR3 is 17 amino acids long. Looked up from germline, CDR1 is MNHNS and CDR2 is SASEGT. Trimming shortened V by 4 bases and J by 3 bases, and 19 bases separated the two germline ends. The CDR3: CASSARIRPFGYNEQFF. The DNA for the CDR3 is TGTGCCAGCAGTGCGCGGATTCGCCCTTTCGGCTACAATGAGCAGTTCTTC.

This clone was picked up a small number of times. CDR3 bases: TGTGCCTGGACGAGTCGGTCAAACACCGGGGAGCTGTTTTTT. Protein product: CAWTSRSNTGELFF. The chain couples TRBV30 to TRBJ2-2; D uncertain. The CDR3 length is 14 residues. Germline V gene data show CDR1 as GTSNPN and CDR2 as SVGIG (reference sequence). Trimming stripped 4 bases from V and 2 bases from J, with 11 bases between.